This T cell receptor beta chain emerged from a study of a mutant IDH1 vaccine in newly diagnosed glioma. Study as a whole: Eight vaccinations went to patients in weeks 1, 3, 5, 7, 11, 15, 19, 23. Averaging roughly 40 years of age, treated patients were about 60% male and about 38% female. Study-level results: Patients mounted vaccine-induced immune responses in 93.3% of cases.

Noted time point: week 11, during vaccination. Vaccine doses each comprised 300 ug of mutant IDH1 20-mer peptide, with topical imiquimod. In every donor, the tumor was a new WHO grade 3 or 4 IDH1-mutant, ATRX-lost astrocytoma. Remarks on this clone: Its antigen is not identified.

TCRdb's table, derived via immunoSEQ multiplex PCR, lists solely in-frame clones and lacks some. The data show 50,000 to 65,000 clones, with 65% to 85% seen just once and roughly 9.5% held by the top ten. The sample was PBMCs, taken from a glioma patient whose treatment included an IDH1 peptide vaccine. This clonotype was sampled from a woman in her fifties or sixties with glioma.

The CDR3 is CASSKEATNEKLFF. The DNA for the CDR3 is TGTGCCAGCAGTAAGGAAGCAACTAATGAAAAACTGTTTTTT. The chain joins TRBV2 to TRBJ1-4; no clear D. The CDR3 is 14 amino acids. CDR1 is SNHLY, CDR2 FYNNEI, per germline. Trimming stripped 5 bases from V and 0 bases from J, with 7 bases between.